This T cell receptor (beta chain) was found in a study of shared clonotypes between healthy human individuals. Notes on the study in general: Although depth was large, rarefaction showed that sequencing of the sorted subsets was incomplete.

All the donors were Caucasian adults who lived in Nashville, Tennessee. TCRdb keeps only in-frame clones here, not all; method: immunoSEQ multiplex PCR. The sample holds hundreds of thousands of clones, roughly 70% seen once. Germline CDR1 is SGHNT and CDR2 is YYREEE (reference sequence). Trimming took 4 bases from V and 0 from J; bases not matched to a gene: 10. The CDR3 is made up of 17 amino acids. Remarks on this clone: Its antigen remains unidentified.

The genes are TRBV5-4 and TRBJ2-1; 7 nucleotides line up with TRBD2. The TCR originated in a woman aged 25 to 39 in good health. The source material was memory CD4+ T cells sorted from blood. Subset described: CD45RA-negative fraction. In DNA form, the CDR3 reads TGTGCCAGCAGCCAGGAGGGAGGGAAGAGCTCCTACAATGAGCAGTTCTTC. This translates into CASSQEGGKSSYNEQFF.